The 7 T cell receptor beta chains reported below all come from one sample, sequenced in a study of CD8+ T cells in alopecia areata. RNA extraction was followed by reverse transcription into cDNA, which acted as the sequencing template. Generated by immunoSEQ multiplex PCR, the TCRdb table keeps only in-frame clones and is missing some. The sample carries 95,000 to 100,000 clones, 55% to 70% recorded once. The treatment: oral pan-JAK inhibitor, 5-10 mg twice daily. The sample here was CD8+ T cells sorted from blood, taken between weeks 55 and 65, from a patient treated with tofacitinib. The receptors come from a human donor with alopecia areata.

The rearrangement links TRBV5-1 to TRBJ2-3; D call uncertain. The CDR3 is 17 residues long. Germline CDR1 SGHRS, CDR2 YFSETQ. The V end lost 0 bases, the J end lost 1 base, and 15 bases lay between the germline ends. This CDR3 reads CASSLDASYSRTDTQYF. Written as DNA, the CDR3 is TGCGCCAGCAGCTTGGATGCTAGTTATTCTCGCACAGATACGCAGTATTTT.

This rearrangement joins TRBV7-9 to TRBJ1-2; 9 bases are shared with TRBD1. Germline-derived CDR1 and CDR2 are SEHNR and FQNEAQ (reference sequence). This CDR3 spans 18 amino acids. Trimming at V came to 5 bases and at J to 2 bases, leaving 15 bases not matched to a gene. The CDR3 region is CASSRPWDRARNNYGYTF. In DNA form, the CDR3 reads TGTGCCAGCAGCCGCCCCTGGGACAGGGCAAGAAACAACTATGGCTACACCTTC.

The chain joins TRBV27 to TRBJ1-1; 11 bases line up with TRBD1. This CDR3 is built from 13 residues. Germline CDR1 MNHEY, CDR2 SMNVEV (reference sequence). The trim removed 5 bases at V and 4 bases at J, leaving 0 bases unmatched. The CDR3 DNA sequence: TGTGCCAGCAGTGGGACAGGGGGCACTGAAGCTTTCTTT. It specifies CASSGTGGTEAFF.

This clone has just one count. J is TRBJ1-5 and V is TRBV30; no reliable D call. Germline lookup yields CDR1 GTSNPN and CDR2 SVGIG (reference sequence). The CDR3 runs 13 residues. V was trimmed by 5 bases and J by 0 bases, leaving 8 bases between them. The DNA for the CDR3 is TGTGCCTGGCGGGATGGTAGCAATCAGCCCCAGCATTTT. This gives the protein CAWRDGSNQPQHF.

The chain employs TRBV7-9 and TRBJ2-2, with D possibly being TRBD1 (5 bases). This CDR3 has 15 amino acids. Trimming stripped 5 bases from V and 0 bases from J, with 10 bases between. Germline CDR1 SEHNR, CDR2 FQNEAQ (reference sequence). The CDR3 spells CASSLKGTNTGELFF. The DNA of the CDR3 is TGTGCCAGCAGCCTCAAGGGGACGAACACCGGGGAGCTGTTTTTT.

Only a few counts were recorded for this clone. The chain couples TRBV7-9 to TRBJ2-1; D is uncertain. This CDR3 is built from 13 residues. The V end was cut by 4 bases, the J end by 4 bases, with 8 bases between. Germline lookup yields CDR1 SEHNR and CDR2 FQNEAQ (reference sequence). CDR3 residues: CASSSKTYNEQFF. CDR3 nucleotides: TGTGCCAGCAGCTCGAAGACTTACAATGAGCAGTTCTTC.

The chain uses TRBV13 and TRBJ1-2; 7 bases match TRBD1. Germline V gene lookup returns CDR1 PRHDT and CDR2 FYEKMQ (reference sequence). With 0 bases clipped from V and 6 bases from J, the junction kept 7 bases outside the gene matches. The CDR3 spans 15 residues. The CDR3 DNA is TGTGCCAGCAGCTTAGGGAGGGGGACAGAGGATGGCTACACCTTC. Its translation is CASSLGRGTEDGYTF.